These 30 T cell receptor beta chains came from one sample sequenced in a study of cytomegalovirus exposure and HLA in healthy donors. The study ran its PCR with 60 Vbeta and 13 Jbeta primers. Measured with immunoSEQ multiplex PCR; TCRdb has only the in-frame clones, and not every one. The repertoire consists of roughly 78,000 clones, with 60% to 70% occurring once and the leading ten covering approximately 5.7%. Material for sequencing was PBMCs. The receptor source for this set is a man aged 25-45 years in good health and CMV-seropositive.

CDR3 bases: TGTGCCAGCAGTTACACACAGGGGGTGGAAAACATTCAGTACTTC. This gives the protein CASSYTQGVENIQYF. V gene TRBV6-5 combines with J gene TRBJ2-4; 8 bases align to TRBD1. With V trimmed by 2 bases and J by 5 bases, 5 bases remained unmatched. The CDR3 contains 15 residues. Germline loops: CDR1 MNHEY, CDR2 SVGAGI.

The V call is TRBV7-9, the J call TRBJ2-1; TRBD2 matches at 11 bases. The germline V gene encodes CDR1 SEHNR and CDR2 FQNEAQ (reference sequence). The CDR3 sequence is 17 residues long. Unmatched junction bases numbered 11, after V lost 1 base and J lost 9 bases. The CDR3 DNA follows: TGTGCCAGCAGCTTAGAGGGACTAGCGGCTGTAGGGGGTGAGCAGTTCTTC. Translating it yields CASSLEGLAAVGGEQFF.

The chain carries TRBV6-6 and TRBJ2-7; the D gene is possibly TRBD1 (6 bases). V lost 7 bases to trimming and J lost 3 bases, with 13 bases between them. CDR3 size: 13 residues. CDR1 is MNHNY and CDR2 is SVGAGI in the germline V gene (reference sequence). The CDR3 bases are TGTGCCAGCAACCCGGACAGCAGCTACGAGCAGTACTTC. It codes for CASNPDSSYEQYF.

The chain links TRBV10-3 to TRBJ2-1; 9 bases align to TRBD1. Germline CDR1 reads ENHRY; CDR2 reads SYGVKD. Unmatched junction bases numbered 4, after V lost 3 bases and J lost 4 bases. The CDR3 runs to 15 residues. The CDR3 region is CAISDGTGRYNEQFF. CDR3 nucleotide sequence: TGTGCCATCAGTGACGGGACAGGGCGTTACAATGAGCAGTTCTTC.

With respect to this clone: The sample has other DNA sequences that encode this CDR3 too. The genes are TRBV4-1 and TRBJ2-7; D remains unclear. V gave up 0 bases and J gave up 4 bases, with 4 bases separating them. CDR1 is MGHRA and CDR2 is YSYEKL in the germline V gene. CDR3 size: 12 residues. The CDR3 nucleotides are TGCGCCAGCAGCCAAGATCGGTACGAGCAGTACTTC. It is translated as CASSQDRYEQYF.

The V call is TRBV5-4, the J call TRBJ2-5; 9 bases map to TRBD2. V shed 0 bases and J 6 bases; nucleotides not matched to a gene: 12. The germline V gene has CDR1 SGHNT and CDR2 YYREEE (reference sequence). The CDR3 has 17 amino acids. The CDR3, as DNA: TGTGCCAGCAGCTTGGCCAGTTCGGCTAGCGGGGAGAAGACCCAGTACTTC. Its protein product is CASSLASSASGEKTQYF.

The CDR3 nucleotides are TGTGCCAGCAGCCCGACAGATTATAGCAATCAGCCCCAGCATTTT. This sequence encodes CASSPTDYSNQPQHF. This chain joins TRBV6-5 and TRBJ1-5; tentative D call: TRBD1 (5 bases). Germline loops: CDR1 MNHEY, CDR2 SVGAGI. V gave up 6 bases and J gave up 0 bases, with 12 bases separating them. The CDR3 length is 15 residues.

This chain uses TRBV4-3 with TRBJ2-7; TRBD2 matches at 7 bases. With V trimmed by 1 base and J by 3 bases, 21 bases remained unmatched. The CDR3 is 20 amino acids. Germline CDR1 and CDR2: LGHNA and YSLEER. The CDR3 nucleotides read TGCGCCAGCAGCCAAGGGGACGGTCGAGTGGTAGGAAGCGGGGACTACGAGCAGTACTTC. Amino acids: CASSQGDGRVVGSGDYEQYF.

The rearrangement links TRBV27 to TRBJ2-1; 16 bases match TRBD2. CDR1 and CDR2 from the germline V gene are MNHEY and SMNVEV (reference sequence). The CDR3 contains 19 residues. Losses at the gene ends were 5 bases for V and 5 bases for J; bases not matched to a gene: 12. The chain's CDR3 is CASSVGTSGRGGSHNEQFF. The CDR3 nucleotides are TGTGCCAGCAGTGTCGGGACTAGCGGGAGGGGGGGGTCTCACAATGAGCAGTTCTTC.

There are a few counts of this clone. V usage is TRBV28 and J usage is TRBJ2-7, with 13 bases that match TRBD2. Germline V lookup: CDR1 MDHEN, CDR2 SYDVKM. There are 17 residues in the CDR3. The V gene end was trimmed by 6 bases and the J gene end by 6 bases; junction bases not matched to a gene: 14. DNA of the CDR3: TGTGCCAGCAGATTAGCACTAGCGGGAGGGCCTATCCGCGAGCAGTACTTC. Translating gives CASRLALAGGPIREQYF.

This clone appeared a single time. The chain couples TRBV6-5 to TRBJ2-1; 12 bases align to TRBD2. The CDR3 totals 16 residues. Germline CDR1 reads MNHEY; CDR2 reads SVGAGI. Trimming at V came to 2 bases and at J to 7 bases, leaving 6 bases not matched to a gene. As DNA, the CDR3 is TGTGCCAGCAGTTACATAGGACTAGCGGGACGGAATGAGCAGTTCTTC. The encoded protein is CASSYIGLAGRNEQFF.

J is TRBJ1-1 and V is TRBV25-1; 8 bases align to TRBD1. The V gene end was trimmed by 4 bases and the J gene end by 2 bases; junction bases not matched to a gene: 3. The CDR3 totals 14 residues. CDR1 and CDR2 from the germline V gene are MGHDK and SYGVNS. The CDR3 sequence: CASSVTGVNTEAFF. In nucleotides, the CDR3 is TGTGCCAGCAGTGTGACAGGGGTCAACACTGAAGCTTTCTTT.

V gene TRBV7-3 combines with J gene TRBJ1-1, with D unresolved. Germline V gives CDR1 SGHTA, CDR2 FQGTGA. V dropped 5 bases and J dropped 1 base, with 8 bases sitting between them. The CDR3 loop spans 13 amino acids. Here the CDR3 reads CASSVEGNTEAFF. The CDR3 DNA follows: TGTGCCAGCAGCGTGGAGGGGAACACTGAAGCTTTCTTT.

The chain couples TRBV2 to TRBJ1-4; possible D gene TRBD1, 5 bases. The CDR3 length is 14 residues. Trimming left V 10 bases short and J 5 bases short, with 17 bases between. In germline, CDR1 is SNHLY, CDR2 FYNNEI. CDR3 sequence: CANQRGFGNEKLFF. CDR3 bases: TGTGCCAACCAACGGGGGTTCGGCAATGAAAAACTGTTTTTT. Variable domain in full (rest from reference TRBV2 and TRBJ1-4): EPEVTQTPSHQVTQMGQEVILRCVPISNHLYFYWYRQILGQKVEFLVSFYNNEISEKSEIFDDQFSVERPDGSNFTLKIRSTKLEDSAMYFCANQRGFGNEKLFFGSGTQLSVL.

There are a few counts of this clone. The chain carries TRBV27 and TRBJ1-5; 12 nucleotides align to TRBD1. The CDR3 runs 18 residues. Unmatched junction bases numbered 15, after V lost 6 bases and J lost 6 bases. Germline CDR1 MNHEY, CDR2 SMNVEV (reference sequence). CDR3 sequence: CASSLSTGQGARGQPQHF. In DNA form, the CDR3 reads TGTGCCAGCAGCCTATCCACGGGACAGGGGGCGCGGGGTCAGCCCCAGCATTTT.

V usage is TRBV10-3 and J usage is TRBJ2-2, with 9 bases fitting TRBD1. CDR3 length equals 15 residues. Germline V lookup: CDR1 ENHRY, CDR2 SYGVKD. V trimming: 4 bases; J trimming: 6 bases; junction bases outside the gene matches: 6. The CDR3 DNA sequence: TGTGCCATCAGTGGCGGGACAGGGTATGCCGGGGAGCTGTTTTTT. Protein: CAISGGTGYAGELFF.

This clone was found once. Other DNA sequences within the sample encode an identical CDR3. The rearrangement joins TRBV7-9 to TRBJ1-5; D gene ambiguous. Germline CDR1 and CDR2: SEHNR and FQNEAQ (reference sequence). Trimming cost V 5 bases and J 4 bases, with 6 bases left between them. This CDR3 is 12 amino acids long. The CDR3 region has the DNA TGTGCCAGCAGCCCGGGGAATCAGCCCCAGCATTTT. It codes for CASSPGNQPQHF.

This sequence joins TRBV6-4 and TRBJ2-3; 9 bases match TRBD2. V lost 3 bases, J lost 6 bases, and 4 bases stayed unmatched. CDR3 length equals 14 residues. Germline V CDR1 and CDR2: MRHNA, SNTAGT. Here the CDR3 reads CASSEVAGVDTQYF. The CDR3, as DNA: TGTGCCAGCAGTGAAGTAGCGGGGGTGGATACGCAGTATTTT.

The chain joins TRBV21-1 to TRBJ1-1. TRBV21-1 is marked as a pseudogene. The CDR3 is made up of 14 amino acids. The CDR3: CASSIGEGNTEAFF. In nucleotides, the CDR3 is TGTGCCAGCAGCATAGGAGAGGGTAACACTGAAGCTTTCTTT.

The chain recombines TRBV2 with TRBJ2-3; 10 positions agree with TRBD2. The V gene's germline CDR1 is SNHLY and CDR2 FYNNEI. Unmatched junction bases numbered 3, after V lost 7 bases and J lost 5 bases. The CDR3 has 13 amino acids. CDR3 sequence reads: CASKASGGDTQYF. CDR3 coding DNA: TGTGCCAGCAAGGCTAGCGGGGGAGATACGCAGTATTTT.

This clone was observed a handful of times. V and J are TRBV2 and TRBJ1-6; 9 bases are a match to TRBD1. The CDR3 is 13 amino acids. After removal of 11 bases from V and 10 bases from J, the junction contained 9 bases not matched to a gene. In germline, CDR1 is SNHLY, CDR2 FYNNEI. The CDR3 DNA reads TGTGCCGCTTGGACAGGGGTCGCCTCACCCCTCCACTTT. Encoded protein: CAAWTGVASPLHF.

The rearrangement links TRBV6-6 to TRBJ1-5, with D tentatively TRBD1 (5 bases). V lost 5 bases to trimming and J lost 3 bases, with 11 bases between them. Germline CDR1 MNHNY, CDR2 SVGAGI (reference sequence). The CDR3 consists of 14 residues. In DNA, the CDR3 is TGTGCCAGCAGTGGGGACTTCTCCAATCAGCCCCAGCATTTT. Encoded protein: CASSGDFSNQPQHF.

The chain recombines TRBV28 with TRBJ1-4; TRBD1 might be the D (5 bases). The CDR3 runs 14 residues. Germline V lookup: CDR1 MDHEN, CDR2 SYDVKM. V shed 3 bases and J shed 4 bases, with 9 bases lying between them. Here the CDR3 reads CASSFQGFNEKLFF. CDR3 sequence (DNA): TGTGCCAGCAGTTTTCAGGGATTTAATGAAAAACTGTTTTTT.

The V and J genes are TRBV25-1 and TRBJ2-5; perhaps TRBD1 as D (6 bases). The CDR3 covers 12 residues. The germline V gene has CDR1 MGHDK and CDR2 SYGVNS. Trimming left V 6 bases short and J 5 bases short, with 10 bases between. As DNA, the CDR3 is TGTGCCAGCAGGACAGGCGGGGAGACCCAGTACTTC. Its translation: CASRTGGETQYF.

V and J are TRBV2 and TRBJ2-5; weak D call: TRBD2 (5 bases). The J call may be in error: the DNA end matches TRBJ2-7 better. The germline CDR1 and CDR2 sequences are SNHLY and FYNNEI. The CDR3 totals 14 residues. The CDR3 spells CASTIIPGVNEQYF. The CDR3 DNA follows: TGTGCCAGCACCATTATCCCCGGGGTCAACGAGCAGTACTTC.

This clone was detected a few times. The CDR3 DNA is TGTGCCAGCAGCCCGTGGACACTTACAGATACGCAGTATTTT. It codes for CASSPWTLTDTQYF. The chain uses TRBV7-8 and TRBJ2-3; D may be TRBD1 (5 bases). Germline CDR1 reads SGHVS; CDR2 reads FQNEAQ. The CDR3 is 14 residues long. Trimming stripped 5 bases from V and 3 bases from J, with 12 bases between.

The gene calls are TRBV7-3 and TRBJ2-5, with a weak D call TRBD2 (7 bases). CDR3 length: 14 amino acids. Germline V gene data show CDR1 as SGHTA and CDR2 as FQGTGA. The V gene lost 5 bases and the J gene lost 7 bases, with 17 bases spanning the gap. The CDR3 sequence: CASSLGGGRGTQYF. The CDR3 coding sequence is TGTGCCAGCAGCCTTGGGGGCGGGAGAGGGACCCAGTACTTC.

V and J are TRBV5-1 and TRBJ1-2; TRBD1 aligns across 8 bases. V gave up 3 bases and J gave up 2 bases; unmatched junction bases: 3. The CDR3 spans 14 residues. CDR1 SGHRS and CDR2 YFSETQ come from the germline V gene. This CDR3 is CASSSGQANYGYTF. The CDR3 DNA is TGCGCCAGCAGCTCGGGACAGGCCAACTATGGCTACACCTTC.

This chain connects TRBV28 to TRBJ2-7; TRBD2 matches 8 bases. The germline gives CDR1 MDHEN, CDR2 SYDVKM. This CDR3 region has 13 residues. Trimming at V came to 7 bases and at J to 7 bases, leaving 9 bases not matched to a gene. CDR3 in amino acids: CASTLSGSGEQYF. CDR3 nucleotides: TGTGCCAGCACATTAAGCGGGAGCGGGGAGCAGTACTTC.

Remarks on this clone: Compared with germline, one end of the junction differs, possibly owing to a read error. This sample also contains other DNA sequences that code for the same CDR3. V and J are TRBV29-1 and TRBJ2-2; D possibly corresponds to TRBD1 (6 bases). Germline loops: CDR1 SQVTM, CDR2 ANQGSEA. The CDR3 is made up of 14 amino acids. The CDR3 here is CSVGQGTNTGELFF. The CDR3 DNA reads TGCAGCGTTGGTCAGGGGACGAACACCGGGGAACTGTTTTTT.